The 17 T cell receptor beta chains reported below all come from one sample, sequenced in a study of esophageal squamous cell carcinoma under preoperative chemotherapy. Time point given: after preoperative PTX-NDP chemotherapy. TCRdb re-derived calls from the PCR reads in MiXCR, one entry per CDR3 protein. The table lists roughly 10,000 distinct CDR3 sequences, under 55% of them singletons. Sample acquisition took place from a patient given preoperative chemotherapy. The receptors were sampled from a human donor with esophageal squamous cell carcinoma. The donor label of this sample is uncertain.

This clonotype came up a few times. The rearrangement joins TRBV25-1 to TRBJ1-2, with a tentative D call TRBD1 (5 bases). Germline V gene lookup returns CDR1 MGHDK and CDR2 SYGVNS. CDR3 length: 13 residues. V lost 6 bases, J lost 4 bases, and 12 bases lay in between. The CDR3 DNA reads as TGTGCCAGCAGCGAGCGGGGGTTCTATGGCTACACCTTC. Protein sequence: CASSERGFYGYTF.

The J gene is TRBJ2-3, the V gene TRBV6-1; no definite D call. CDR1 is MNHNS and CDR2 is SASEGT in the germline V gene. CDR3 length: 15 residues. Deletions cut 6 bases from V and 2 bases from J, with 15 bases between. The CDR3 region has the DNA TGTGCCAGCAGGATAGGACCCGCAAACACAGATACGCAGTATTTT. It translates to CASRIGPANTDTQYF.

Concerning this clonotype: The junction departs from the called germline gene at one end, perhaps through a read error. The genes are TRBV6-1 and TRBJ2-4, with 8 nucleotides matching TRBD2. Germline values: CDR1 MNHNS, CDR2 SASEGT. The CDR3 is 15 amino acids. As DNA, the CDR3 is TGTGGCAGCGAACGGGGGGGGAGCGCCAAAGATACTCAGTATTTC. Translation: CGSERGGSAKDTQYF.

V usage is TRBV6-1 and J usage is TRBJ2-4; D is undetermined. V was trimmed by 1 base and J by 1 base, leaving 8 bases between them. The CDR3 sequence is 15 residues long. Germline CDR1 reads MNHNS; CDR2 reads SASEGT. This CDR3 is CASSEEGGAKNIQYF. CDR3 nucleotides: TGTGCCAGCAGTGAAGAGGGTGGTGCCAAAAACATTCAGTACTTC.

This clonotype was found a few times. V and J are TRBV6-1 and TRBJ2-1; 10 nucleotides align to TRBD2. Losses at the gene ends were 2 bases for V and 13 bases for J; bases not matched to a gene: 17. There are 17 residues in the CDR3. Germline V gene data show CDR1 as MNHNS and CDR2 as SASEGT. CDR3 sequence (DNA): TGTGCCAGCAGTGAACTAGCGGGAGAGGGGGCCAAAAACATTCAGTTCTTC. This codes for CASSELAGEGAKNIQFF.

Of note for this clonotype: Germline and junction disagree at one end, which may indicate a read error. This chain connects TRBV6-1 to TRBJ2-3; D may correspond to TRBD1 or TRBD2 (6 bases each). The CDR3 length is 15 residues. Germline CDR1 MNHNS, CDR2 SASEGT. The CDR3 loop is CARGEGGSGEDTQYF. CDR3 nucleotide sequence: TGTGCCAGGGGTGAAGGGGGGAGTGGCGAAGATACCCAGTATTTT.

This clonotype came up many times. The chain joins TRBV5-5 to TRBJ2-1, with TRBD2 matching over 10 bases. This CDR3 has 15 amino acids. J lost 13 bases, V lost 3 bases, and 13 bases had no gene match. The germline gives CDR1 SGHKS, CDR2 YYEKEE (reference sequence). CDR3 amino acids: CASSSSGGHQETQFF. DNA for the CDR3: TGTGCCAGCAGCTCTAGCGGGGGACACCAAGAGACCCAGTTCTTC.

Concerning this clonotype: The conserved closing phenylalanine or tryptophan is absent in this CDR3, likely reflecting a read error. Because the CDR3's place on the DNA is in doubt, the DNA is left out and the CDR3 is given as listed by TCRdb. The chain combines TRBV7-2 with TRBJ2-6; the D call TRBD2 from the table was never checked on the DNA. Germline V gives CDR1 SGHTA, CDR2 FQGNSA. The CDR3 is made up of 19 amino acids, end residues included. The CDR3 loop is CASSLSGTSGSMKTQYFGP.

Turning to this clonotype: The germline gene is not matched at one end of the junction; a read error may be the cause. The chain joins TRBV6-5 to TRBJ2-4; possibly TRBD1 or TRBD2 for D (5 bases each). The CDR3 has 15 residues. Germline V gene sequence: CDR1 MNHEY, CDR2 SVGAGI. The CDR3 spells CASTSGTCAKNMQYF. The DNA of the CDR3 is TGTGCCAGCACTTCGGGGACGTGCGCCAAAAATATGCAGTATTTC.

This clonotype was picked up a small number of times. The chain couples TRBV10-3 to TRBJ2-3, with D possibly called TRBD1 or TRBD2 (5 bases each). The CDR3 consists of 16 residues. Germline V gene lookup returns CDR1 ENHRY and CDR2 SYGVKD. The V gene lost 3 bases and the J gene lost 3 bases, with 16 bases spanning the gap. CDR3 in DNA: TGTGCCATCAGTGAATTGGGGGATGTCGGTACAGATACGCAGTATTTT. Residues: CAISELGDVGTDTQYF.

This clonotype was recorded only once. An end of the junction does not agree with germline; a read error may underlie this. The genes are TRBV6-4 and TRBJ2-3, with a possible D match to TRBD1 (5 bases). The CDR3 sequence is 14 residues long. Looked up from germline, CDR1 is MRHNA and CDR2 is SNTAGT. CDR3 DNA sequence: TGTGCCAGCAGTGGGGGCCGTGGCGAAGATACGCAGTACTTT. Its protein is CASSGGRGEDTQYF.

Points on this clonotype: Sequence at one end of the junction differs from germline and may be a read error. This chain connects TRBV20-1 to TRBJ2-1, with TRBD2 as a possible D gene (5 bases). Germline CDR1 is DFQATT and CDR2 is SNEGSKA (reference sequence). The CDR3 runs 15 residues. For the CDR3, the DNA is TGCACTGCTAGTCCGAGGGTCTTATCCTACAATGAGCAGTTCTTC. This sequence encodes CTASPRVLSYNEQFF.

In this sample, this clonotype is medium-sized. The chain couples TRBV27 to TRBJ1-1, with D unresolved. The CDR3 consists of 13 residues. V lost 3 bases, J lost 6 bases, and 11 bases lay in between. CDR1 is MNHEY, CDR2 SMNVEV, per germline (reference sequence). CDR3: CASSLVVGAEAFF. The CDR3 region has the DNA TGTGCCAGCAGTTTGGTAGTTGGGGCTGAAGCTTTCTTT.

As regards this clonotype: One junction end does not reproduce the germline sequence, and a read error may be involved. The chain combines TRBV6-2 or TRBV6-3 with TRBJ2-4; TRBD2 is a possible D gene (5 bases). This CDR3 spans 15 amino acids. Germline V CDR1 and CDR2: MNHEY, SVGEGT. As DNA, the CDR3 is TGTGCCAGGAGTTCGGGGAGCCATGGCGATAACATTCAGTACTTC. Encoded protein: CARSSGSHGDNIQYF.

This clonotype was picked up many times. The CDR3: CASRSGGPVNEQFF. CDR3 bases: TGTGCCAGCAGATCGGGAGGGCCGGTCAATGAGCAGTTCTTC. The V gene is TRBV27, the J gene TRBJ2-1; 8 nucleotides agree with TRBD2. From germline, CDR1 is MNHEY and CDR2 SMNVEV (reference sequence). The CDR3 is 14 residues long. The V and J ends lost 6 bases and 6 bases, in that order; junction bases with no gene match: 7.

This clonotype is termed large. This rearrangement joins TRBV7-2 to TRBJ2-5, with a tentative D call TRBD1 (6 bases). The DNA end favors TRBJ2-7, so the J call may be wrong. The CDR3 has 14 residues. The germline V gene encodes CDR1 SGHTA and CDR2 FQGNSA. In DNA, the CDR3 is TGTGCCAGCAGTCGTCTCGGACAGTCCTACGAGCAGTACTTC. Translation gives CASSRLGQSYEQYF.

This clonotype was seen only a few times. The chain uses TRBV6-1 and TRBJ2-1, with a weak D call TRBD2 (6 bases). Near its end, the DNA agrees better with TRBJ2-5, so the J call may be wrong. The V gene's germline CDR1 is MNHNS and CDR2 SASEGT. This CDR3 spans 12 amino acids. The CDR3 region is CASSPGEETQYF. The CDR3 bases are TGTGCCAGCAGCCCGGGGGAAGAGACCCAGTACTTC.